This T cell receptor (beta chain) was documented in a study of T cell responses to AZD1222 COVID-19 vaccine. Overall study context: Second doses were pooled across both intervals (about 4 or about 12 weeks).

Here immunoSEQ multiplex PCR was the method, and the copy in TCRdb shows in-frame clones only, minus some. Of fewer than 150,000 clones listed, around 90% are singletons. CDR3 size: 16 residues. Germline-derived CDR1 and CDR2 are MNHNY and SVGAGI (reference sequence). V lost 6 bases and J lost 7, with 22 bases in between. As concerns this clone: Its antigen is unknown.

Findings of the study overall: None of the repertoires were sampled until the peak T cell response had passed.

V usage is TRBV6-6 and J usage is TRBJ1-5, with D possibly TRBD1 on 6 matching bases. The sequence derives from an adult in good health. The sequenced sample was peripheral blood, obtained on day 0 of AZD1222 vaccination. The CDR3 nucleotides read TGTGCCAGCAGACAATTGACAGGCGAGGTCAGGCAGCCCCAGCATTTT. As protein: CASRQLTGEVRQPQHF.